The 23 T cell receptor beta chains reported below all come from one sample, sequenced in a study of CD4 and CD8 cells across lung adenocarcinoma regions. TCRdb analysed the PCR reads with MiXCR anew, one entry per CDR3 protein. The sample has about 10,000 distinct CDR3 sequences, approximately 48% seen once. Input material: CD4+ T cells from the margin of a lung tumor. These receptors were obtained from a female donor with lung adenocarcinoma. The CD4 and CD8 labels of this study may be unreliable.

This chain links TRBV27 with TRBJ2-1, with D perhaps matching TRBD1 or TRBD2 (6 bases each). The better agreement between TRBJ2-5 and the DNA end casts doubt on the J call. The CDR3 extends over 15 amino acids. Germline loops: CDR1 MNHEY, CDR2 SMNVEV (reference sequence). The CDR3 is CATGFGGGDPETQYF. CDR3 coding DNA: TGTGCCACCGGGTTCGGGGGCGGGGACCCAGAGACCCAGTACTTC.

A single count supports this clonotype. The chain recombines TRBV6-1 with TRBJ2-7, with TRBD1 as a possible D gene (6 bases). The CDR3 is 14 amino acids. CDR1 and CDR2 from the germline V gene are MNHNS and SASEGT. The ends were cut back, 5 bases at V and 1 base at J, with 12 bases in the middle. The CDR3 DNA reads TGTGCCAGCAGTACCGGGACAACTTCCTACGAGCAGTACTTC. It specifies CASSTGTTSYEQYF.

The chain has TRBV6-1 and TRBJ2-7; TRBD1 agrees at 9 bases. Unmatched junction bases numbered 9, after V lost 2 bases and J lost 4 bases. The V gene's germline CDR1 is MNHNS and CDR2 SASEGT. The CDR3 loop spans 16 amino acids. CDR3 region: CASSERWGQGMYEQYF. CDR3 bases: TGTGCCAGCAGTGAAAGGTGGGGACAGGGAATGTACGAGCAGTACTTC.

This chain links TRBV11-1 with TRBJ2-4; 9 nucleotides line up with TRBD2. This CDR3 spans 19 amino acids. From germline, CDR1 is SGHAT and CDR2 FQDESV (reference sequence). Trimming removed 1 base from V and 13 bases from J; junction bases left unmatched: 23. This CDR3 is CASSLVGGSGGGAKNTQYF. Written as DNA, the CDR3 is TGTGCCAGCAGCTTAGTGGGGGGTAGCGGGGGCGGTGCCAAAAACACCCAGTACTTC. Variable domain in full (rest from reference TRBV11-1 and TRBJ2-4): EAEVAQSPRYKITEKSQAVAFWCDPISGHATLYWYRQILGQGPELLVQFQDESVVDDSQLPKDRFSAERLKGVDSTLKIQPAELGDSAMYLCASSLVGGSGGGAKNTQYFGAGTRLSVL.

The CDR3: CASNKGLAGMSYEQYF. The CDR3 coding sequence is TGTGCCAGCAACAAGGGACTAGCGGGAATGAGCTACGAGCAGTACTTC. This sequence joins TRBV27 and TRBJ2-7; 13 nucleotides line up with TRBD2. The CDR3 runs to 16 residues. Trimming took 7 bases from V and 3 from J; bases not matched to a gene: 9. Germline V gene lookup returns CDR1 MNHEY and CDR2 SMNVEV (reference sequence).

The V call is TRBV7-2, the J call TRBJ2-5, with D possibly called TRBD1 or TRBD2 (6 bases each). Germline CDR1 is SGHTA and CDR2 is FQGNSA. V lost 7 bases and J lost 8, with 26 bases in between. This CDR3 is 16 amino acids long. The chain's CDR3 is CASTPDGGRDPDTQYF. CDR3 DNA: TGTGCCAGCACGCCGGACGGGGGCCGAGACCCAGATACCCAGTACTTC.

The V and J genes are TRBV6-1 and TRBJ2-3, with TRBD2 identical over 9 bases. Germline assignment: CDR1 MNHNS and CDR2 SASEGT. The CDR3 is made up of 18 amino acids. J was trimmed by 2 bases and V by 2 bases; bases with no gene match: 11. CDR3: CASSERGAGGRDTDTQYF. CDR3 nucleotide sequence: TGTGCCAGCAGTGAAAGGGGGGCGGGCGGGAGGGACACAGATACGCAGTATTTT.

This rearrangement joins TRBV12-3 or TRBV12-4 to TRBJ1-4, with a weak D call TRBD1 (6 bases). The CDR3 is 18 amino acids. V lost 1 base, J lost 2 bases, and 17 bases lay in between. CDR3 coding DNA: TGTGCCAGCAGTTTAGGGATGGGGGGCGGTGGGACTAATGAAAAACTGTTTTTT. This codes for CASSLGMGGGGTNEKLFF.

This chain links TRBV11-3 with TRBJ2-1; D is unresolved. In germline, CDR1 is SGHNT, CDR2 YENEEA. This CDR3 is built from 13 residues. Trimming stripped 2 bases from V and 1 base from J, with 3 bases between. The CDR3 spells CASSLFSYNEQFF. The CDR3 bases are TGTGCCAGCAGCTTATTTTCCTACAATGAGCAGTTCTTC. The whole variable domain, remainder taken from reference TRBV11-3 and TRBJ2-1, is EAGVVQSPRYKIIEKKQPVAFWCNPISGHNTLYWYLQNLGQGPELLIRYENEEAVDDSQLPKDRFSAERLKGVDSTLKIQPAELGDSAVYLCASSLFSYNEQFFGPGTRLTVL.

In this sample, this clonotype is medium-sized. The gene calls are TRBV10-2 and TRBJ2-5; 11 nucleotides align to TRBD2. The end of the DNA aligns better with TRBJ2-7, so the J call may be wrong. Looked up from germline, CDR1 is WSHSY and CDR2 is SAAADI. The CDR3 spans 17 residues. The CDR3 DNA is TGCGCCAGCAGCAGAACCTCCAACGGACTAGCGGGCTACGAGCAGTACTTC. This codes for CASSRTSNGLAGYEQYF.

V and J are TRBV6-2 or TRBV6-3 and TRBJ2-1, with unresolved D. The J call could be wrong; TRBJ2-7 is a better fit for the DNA end. The CDR3 totals 15 residues. Germline lookup yields CDR1 MNHEY and CDR2 SVGEGT. The CDR3 DNA follows: TGTGCCAGCAGCTCCGTACCTCCATTTCCCTACGAGCAGTACTTC. Translating gives CASSSVPPFPYEQYF.

This clonotype was seen a few times. The rearrangement uses TRBV7-2 and TRBJ2-5, with D possibly matching TRBD1 (5 bases). The DNA matches TRBJ2-7 better at its end, which makes the J call doubtful. This CDR3 is 15 amino acids long. Per the germline V gene, CDR1 is SGHTA and CDR2 is FQGNSA. CDR3 nucleotides: TGTGCCAGCACCATCGACAGATCCACCTTACACGAGCAGTACTTC. It specifies CASTIDRSTLHEQYF.

This clonotype turned up a few times. The chain couples TRBV7-8 to TRBJ2-3, with 12 nucleotides matching TRBD2. The CDR3 spans 16 residues. The V and J ends lost 5 bases and 5 bases, in that order; junction bases with no gene match: 8. From germline, CDR1 is SGHVS and CDR2 FQNEAQ. Written as DNA, the CDR3 is TGTGCCAGCAGCCAACTAGCGGGAGGCCGGCAAGATACGCAGTATTTT. Encoded protein: CASSQLAGGRQDTQYF.

This chain links TRBV6-8 with TRBJ2-1, with 14 bases that match TRBD2. V lost 2 bases to trimming and J lost 6 bases; unmatched junction nucleotides: 9. The CDR3 covers 18 residues. Per germline, CDR1 MNHGY and CDR2 SAAAGT. CDR3 sequence: CASSYPTSGRAEGNEQFF. CDR3 in DNA: TGTGCCAGCAGTTACCCGACTAGCGGGAGGGCAGAAGGCAATGAGCAGTTCTTC.

J is TRBJ2-1 and V is TRBV10-2; D is possibly TRBD2 (6 bases). Judging by the DNA end, TRBJ2-7 fits better; the J call may be wrong. The CDR3 runs 12 residues. Germline CDR1 is WSHSY and CDR2 is SAAADI. The CDR3 sequence is CASRGAGDEQYF. CDR3 in DNA: TGCGCCAGCCGCGGGGCCGGGGACGAGCAGTACTTC.

This clonotype has only a few counts. CDR3 in DNA: TGTGCCATCAGTGAAAAGACAGGGGGAGGGGAGACCCAGTACTTC. As protein: CAISEKTGGGETQYF. The rearrangement links TRBV10-3 to TRBJ2-5; 9 nucleotides line up with TRBD1. This CDR3 contains 15 residues. Germline V gene data show CDR1 as ENHRY and CDR2 as SYGVKD. With 3 bases clipped from V and 5 bases from J, the junction kept 7 bases outside the gene matches.

CDR3 sequence (DNA): TGTGCCAGCAGCCGATCAGGGTCTGGAAACACCATATATTTT. Its translation: CASSRSGSGNTIYF. This chain uses TRBV7-2 with TRBJ1-3; maybe TRBD1 (5 bases). The length of the CDR3 is 14 residues. V gave up 5 bases and J gave up 1 base, with 9 bases separating them. Germline assignment: CDR1 SGHTA and CDR2 FQGNSA.

The chain carries TRBV6-5 and TRBJ2-2; 9 bases are a match to TRBD2. V shed 3 bases and J 5 bases; nucleotides not matched to a gene: 7. The CDR3 extends over 16 amino acids. CDR1 is MNHEY and CDR2 is SVGAGI in the germline V gene. CDR3 nucleotides: TGTGCCAGCAGTTATCAGCTAGCGGGATTTACCGGGGAGCTGTTTTTT. Encoded protein: CASSYQLAGFTGELFF.

This clonotype was found a few times. The chain joins TRBV6-2 or TRBV6-3 to TRBJ2-3, with TRBD2 matching over 10 bases. Germline V lookup: CDR1 MNHEY, CDR2 SVGEGT. V was pared by 10 bases and J by 6 bases, with 13 bases of the junction left unmatched. This CDR3 is 15 amino acids long. CDR3 sequence reads: CATFGLAVNVDTQYF. Written as DNA, the CDR3 is TGTGCCACCTTCGGACTAGCGGTGAACGTGGATACGCAGTATTTT.

This clonotype occurred a few times. J is TRBJ2-4 and V is TRBV5-6; 7 bases line up with TRBD2. The CDR3 spans 14 residues. The germline V gene encodes CDR1 SGHDT and CDR2 YYEEEE. The V and J ends lost 1 base and 7 bases, in that order; junction bases with no gene match: 5. For the CDR3, the DNA is TGTGCCAGCAGCTTGTACCAGGGAGGGAACATTCAGTACTTC. Protein product: CASSLYQGGNIQYF.

This clonotype was detected ten times or more. V is TRBV7-2 and J is TRBJ1-2; D is possibly TRBD1 (5 bases). The germline gives CDR1 SGHTA, CDR2 FQGNSA. The length of the CDR3 is 16 residues. Trimming left V 5 bases short and J 4 bases short, with 20 bases between. CDR3 DNA sequence: TGTGCCAGCAGCCCGAGCAGGGATCTGGCGGCCTATGGCTACACCTTC. It translates to CASSPSRDLAAYGYTF.

The rearrangement uses TRBV4-1 and TRBJ2-5, with D perhaps matching TRBD2 (6 bases). Germline V CDR1 and CDR2: MGHRA, YSYEKL. The CDR3 sequence is 19 residues long. The germline V and J ends were trimmed by 4 bases and 1 base, with 25 bases remaining between them. The CDR3 loop is CASSPGPGLGGGGQETQYF. The CDR3 region has the DNA TGCGCCAGCAGCCCGGGCCCGGGGCTCGGGGGAGGTGGCCAAGAGACCCAGTACTTC.

This clonotype was detected ten times or more. The V gene is TRBV12-3 or TRBV12-4, the J gene TRBJ2-2; D not resolved. This CDR3 comprises 16 residues. Trimming shortened V by 3 bases and J by 4 bases, and 15 bases separated the two germline ends. CDR3: CASSLNQIGSTGELFF. The CDR3 DNA is TGTGCCAGCAGTTTGAATCAGATCGGCAGCACCGGGGAGCTGTTTTTT.